A single sample is the source of the 3 T cell receptor beta chains below, sequenced in a study of T cells in Graves' hyperthyroidism and ophthalmopathy. It was RNA transcripts that yielded the amplified TCR beta CDR3 regions. Primed by the HTBI set, a first-round RT-PCR was run on the TCR CDR3. TCRdb reprocessed the multiplex PCR reads with MiXCR, giving one entry per CDR3 protein. The sample lists about 610,000 distinct CDR3 sequences, under 60% seen once, with about 8.3% in the top ten. Specimen: peripheral blood or thyroid tissue (not recorded which). The source is a young woman with Graves' hyperthyroidism.

This sequence joins TRBV27 and TRBJ1-2; 10 nucleotides line up with TRBD1. Germline CDR1 reads MNHEY; CDR2 reads SMNVEV (reference sequence). The length of the CDR3 is 15 residues. Trimming at V came to 5 bases and at J to 6 bases, leaving 9 bases not matched to a gene. The CDR3: CASSLKGTGAHGYTF. Here the CDR3 DNA reads TGTGCCAGCAGTCTAAAAGGGACAGGGGCTCATGGCTACACCTTC.

This clonotype was counted ten times or more. This chain connects TRBV11-2 to TRBJ1-5; D is unresolved. CDR3 size: 12 residues. CDR1 is SGHAT and CDR2 is FQNNGV in the germline V gene. Trimming pared 5 bases from V and 5 bases from J, leaving 7 bases between. CDR3 sequence reads: CASSVRDQPQHF. The CDR3 bases are TGTGCCAGCAGCGTACGTGATCAGCCCCAGCATTTT.

This clonotype was recorded only once. The rearrangement joins TRBV5-1 to TRBJ2-7; the match to TRBD1 covers 7 bases. The germline V gene has CDR1 SGHRS and CDR2 YFSETQ. The CDR3 loop spans 17 amino acids. J was trimmed by 0 bases and V by 0 bases; bases with no gene match: 9. For the CDR3, the DNA is TGCGCCAGCAGCTTGGCGATCGGGACAGACGCCTCCTACGAGCAGTACTTC. It codes for CASSLAIGTDASYEQYF. The entire variable domain, with the rest obtained from reference TRBV5-1 and TRBJ2-7, is as follows: KAGVTQTPRYLIKTRGQQVTLSCSPISGHRSVSWYQQTPGQGLQFLFEYFSETQRNKGNFPGRFSGRQFSNSRSEMNVSTLELGDSALYLCASSLAIGTDASYEQYFGPGTRLTVT.